Listed below are T cell receptor beta chains from one sample, sequenced in a study of persistence of HIV-infected CD4 T cells. Libraries were prepared by immunoSEQ multiplex PCR; TCRdb keeps only in-frame clonotypes and omits some of them. The sample yields tens of thousands of clones, roughly four fifths seen once. Their antigen targets remain unknown. The sequenced sample was CD4+ T cells sorted from PBMCs after approximately 19-hour stimulation, obtained from a patient who received antiretroviral therapy. The origin of the receptors is an adult woman with HIV who was CMV-seropositive. Both conserved end residues are part of each CDR3. The order of the fields is D gene, J gene, V gene, clone size, CDR3 DNA, CDR3 protein. D genes are given only for firm matches. A row's size may be missing; if present it is once, few, many or a size class.

TRBD1 | TRBJ1-2 | TRBV3-1/TRBV3-2 | few | TGTGCCAGCAGCCAAGACCTACAGGGGGCGTCCGGCTACACCTTC | CASSQDLQGASGYTF
TRBD1 | TRBJ1-4 | TRBV7-2 | - | TGTGCCAGCAGTTTTGGGACAGCTGAAAAACTGTTTTTT | CASSFGTAEKLFF
- | TRBJ1-1 | TRBV5-8 | - | TGTGCCAGCACCTCAGGTAGGAGGGGCAAAGTTTTTCTGAGGAACACTGAAGCTTTCTTT | CASTSGRRGKVFLRNTEAFF
- | TRBJ2-1 | TRBV3-1/TRBV3-2 | - | TGTGCCAGCAGCCAAGAGTGGGCAGGGGCTACCAATGAGCAGTTCTTC | CASSQEWAGATNEQFF
- | TRBJ2-5 | TRBV6-2/TRBV6-3 | - | TGTGCCAGCAGTTCCGCGATTCCACCTCAAGAGACCCAGTACTTC | CASSSAIPPQETQYF
- | TRBJ1-5 | TRBV12-3/TRBV12-4 | - | TGTGCCAGCAGCCTTTACAGGGTTCAGCCCCAGCATTTT | CASSLYRVQPQHF
- | TRBJ2-7 | TRBV18 | - | TGTGCCAGCTCACCACCGGGACCCTGGCTGAGGGACGAGCAGTACTTC | CASSPPGPWLRDEQYF
TRBD2 | TRBJ2-3 | TRBV28 | - | TGTGCCAGCAGTTCAGCCTCGGTGCGGGAGGGCCGGGTTCCTACGCAGTATTTT | CASSSASVREGRVPTQYF
TRBD2 | TRBJ2-3 | TRBV2 | - | TGTGCCAGCAGTGAGGGAGGGGATACGCAGTATTTT | CASSEGGDTQYF
- | TRBJ1-2 | TRBV6-5 | - | TGTGCCAGCGCAAATGGACAGCTCTATGGCTACACCTTC | CASANGQLYGYTF
TRBD1 | TRBJ2-1 | TRBV5-1 | - | TGCGCCAGCAGCTTGGCCCCGACAGGGTCGAATGAGCAGTTCTTC | CASSLAPTGSNEQFF
- | TRBJ1-2 | TRBV10-1 | - | TGCGCCAGCAGGAGAGGATTGGGTGAGTATATGCAAGGCTATGGCTACACCTTC | CASRRGLGEYMQGYGYTF
- | TRBJ2-7 | TRBV15 | - | TGTGCCACCAGCACGGGACCTCAGGCCGAGCAGTACTTC | CATSTGPQAEQYF
TRBD1 | TRBJ2-7 | TRBV6-5 | few | TGTGCCAGCAAGGAAATGGAGGGACAGGTCTACGAGCAGTACTTC | CASKEMEGQVYEQYF
TRBD1 | TRBJ1-1 | TRBV30 | - | TGTGCCTGGATTAGTCAGGGGGCGCGGAACACTGAAGCTTTCTTT | CAWISQGARNTEAFF
- | TRBJ1-2 | TRBV7-8 | - | TGTGCCAGCAGCCCGGACAGCCCTATTAGCACCTTC | CASSPDSPISTF
- | TRBJ1-1 | TRBV12-5 | few | TGTGCTAGTGGCCGGAACACTGAAGCTTTCTTT | CASGRNTEAFF
- | TRBJ1-6 | TRBV12-5 | - | TGTGCTAGTGGTTTGGTTCAGGGAAACGATTCACCCCTCCACTTT | CASGLVQGNDSPLHF
TRBD1 | TRBJ2-5 | TRBV5-1 | - | TGCGCCAGCAGCGAACCGGGACAGGGGGAAGAGACCCAGTACTTC | CASSEPGQGEETQYF
- | TRBJ1-1 | TRBV5-6 | few | TGTGCCAGCAGCTTTGCCGGTGCCAGCACTGAAGCTTTCTTT | CASSFAGASTEAFF
- | TRBJ2-2 | TRBV7-6 | - | TGTGCCAGCAGCTTAGTTGGAGTGGACACCGGGGAGCTGTTTTTT | CASSLVGVDTGELFF
- | TRBJ2-1 | TRBV7-9 | - | TGTGCCAGCAGCTTCGCCTCACTAGGTACTGAGCAGTTCTTC | CASSFASLGTEQFF
- | TRBJ1-1 | TRBV19 | - | TGTGCCAGTAGTATAGGGGAGATGGGGACTGAAGCTTTCTTT | CASSIGEMGTEAFF